Below are 13 T cell receptor beta chains sequenced from a single sample in a study of T-cell reconstitution after alpha-beta-depleted transplantation in children. Unique molecular identifiers featured in how the TCRbeta library was prepared. TCRdb independently ran MiXCR on the PCR reads; one entry per CDR3 protein. The repertoire consists of 120,000 or so distinct CDR3 sequences, with about 9.3% occurring once and the leading ten covering around 8.5%. The sample in question was PBMCs from the stem cell graft donor, obtained from the stem cell graft. These receptors came from a human donor who donated a stem cell graft to a child with acute lymphoblastic leukemia.

The chain joins TRBV7-9 to TRBJ2-7; D possibly corresponds to TRBD1 (6 bases). V was pared by 2 bases and J by 0 bases, with 14 bases between. The CDR3 sequence is 16 residues long. Germline CDR1 reads SEHNR; CDR2 reads FQNEAQ (reference sequence). CDR3 amino acids: CASSLLQGESSYEQYF. The DNA of the CDR3 is TGTGCCAGCAGCTTACTACAGGGAGAGAGCTCCTACGAGCAGTACTTC.

This clonotype was seen ten or more times. The chain combines TRBV27 with TRBJ2-2, with 8 bases fitting TRBD1. The CDR3 is made up of 17 amino acids. The V gene end was trimmed by 8 bases and the J gene end by 0 bases; junction bases not matched to a gene: 11. Germline assignment: CDR1 MNHEY and CDR2 SMNVEV (reference sequence). The CDR3 reads CASGNPQGAPNTGELFF. The CDR3 DNA follows: TGTGCCAGCGGGAATCCCCAGGGGGCTCCGAACACCGGGGAGCTGTTTTTT.

This clonotype was recorded at least ten times. The rearrangement uses TRBV6-5 and TRBJ2-1; D unresolved. Looked up from germline, CDR1 is MNHEY and CDR2 is SVGAGI. CDR3 length: 14 amino acids. Trimming stripped 6 bases from V and 4 bases from J, with 13 bases between. CDR3 sequence (DNA): TGTGCCAGCAGCCCTCTTGGGCTTTACAATGAGCAGTTCTTC. Its translation is CASSPLGLYNEQFF.

This clonotype has ten or more counts. V is TRBV15 and J is TRBJ1-1; D call uncertain. Trimming took off 3 bases at V and 1 base at J, with 6 bases between the two ends. Germline V gene data show CDR1 as LNHNV and CDR2 as YYDKDF (reference sequence). The CDR3 sequence is 13 residues long. The CDR3 loop reads CATSRERNTEAFF. The CDR3 DNA reads TGTGCCACCAGCAGGGAGAGGAACACTGAAGCTTTCTTT.

The chain employs TRBV21-1 and TRBJ2-7; the table's D call of TRBD2 was not tested on the DNA. TRBV21-1 is tagged as a pseudogene. The CDR3 runs to 15 residues. The CDR3 sequence is CATQPRQGDSYEQYF. The CDR3 nucleotides are TGTGCCACCCAACCACGGCAGGGGGACTCCTACGAGCAGTACTTC.

In its sample, this clonotype was seen many times. The V and J genes are TRBV4-3 and TRBJ1-2; tentative D call: TRBD1 (5 bases). V was trimmed by 1 base and J by 5 bases, leaving 11 bases between them. CDR3 length equals 14 residues. Germline V CDR1 and CDR2: LGHNA, YSLEER. CDR3 DNA sequence: TGCGCCAGCAGCCAAGCGGTCAGGGATTATGGCTACACCTTC. It translates to CASSQAVRDYGYTF.

The sample holds many counts of this clonotype. The chain uses TRBV5-5 and TRBJ2-7, with a possible D match to TRBD1 (5 bases). Germline V lookup: CDR1 SGHKS, CDR2 YYEKEE (reference sequence). V dropped 0 bases and J dropped 4 bases, with 8 bases sitting between them. The CDR3 totals 13 residues. The chain's CDR3 is CASSLETGYEQYF. DNA of the CDR3: TGTGCCAGCAGCTTGGAAACAGGTTACGAGCAGTACTTC.

This clonotype was detected many times. The rearrangement uses TRBV4-1 and TRBJ2-1; D is ambiguous. CDR1 is MGHRA, CDR2 YSYEKL, per germline. The CDR3 loop spans 11 amino acids. V was pared by 4 bases and J by 8 bases, with 6 bases between. Here the CDR3 DNA reads TGCGCCAGCAGCCTTGGATATGAGCAGTTCTTC. Translated: CASSLGYEQFF.

This clonotype occurred many times. The chain links TRBV5-8 to TRBJ2-2; D is ambiguous. Per the germline V gene, CDR1 is SGHTS and CDR2 is YDEGEE. V was trimmed by 6 bases and J by 2 bases, leaving 14 bases between them. CDR3 length equals 15 residues. CDR3 sequence: CASTPVGLNTGELFF. The CDR3 bases are TGTGCCAGCACCCCTGTGGGCCTTAACACCGGGGAGCTGTTTTTT.

This clonotype was found a few times. This sequence joins TRBV30 and TRBJ2-3; the match to TRBD1 covers 10 bases. This CDR3 is 14 amino acids long. V trimming: 4 bases; J trimming: 3 bases; junction bases outside the gene matches: 4. Looked up from germline, CDR1 is GTSNPN and CDR2 is SVGIG (reference sequence). The CDR3 spells CAWNAGQGTDTQYF. CDR3 in DNA: TGTGCCTGGAATGCGGGACAGGGGACAGATACGCAGTATTTT.

This clonotype was recorded at least ten times. J is TRBJ2-3 and V is TRBV20-1; 9 positions agree with TRBD1. Germline lookup yields CDR1 DFQATT and CDR2 SNEGSKA (reference sequence). The CDR3 has 16 residues. The ends lost 5 bases at V and 0 bases at J; junction bases unmatched: 9. CDR3 residues: CSAHGLGQGSTDTQYF. CDR3 nucleotides: TGCAGTGCTCATGGCCTGGGACAGGGTAGCACAGATACGCAGTATTTT.

In its sample, this clonotype was seen many times. The CDR3 sequence is CASSQSPGTGEKLFF. CDR3 nucleotide sequence: TGTGCCAGCAGCCAATCCCCCGGGACAGGGGAAAAACTGTTTTTT. This chain connects TRBV14 to TRBJ1-4; 9 nucleotides line up with TRBD1. CDR3 length: 15 amino acids. Unmatched junction bases numbered 6, after V lost 2 bases and J lost 8 bases. CDR1 is SGHDN and CDR2 is FVKESK in the germline V gene.

This clonotype was seen repeatedly, ten times or more. This chain connects TRBV12-3 or TRBV12-4 to TRBJ2-7; the D call may be TRBD1 or TRBD2 (7 bases each). Trimming cost V 6 bases and J 6 bases, with 21 bases left between them. The CDR3 is 15 amino acids. CDR3 bases: TGTGCCAGCAGCAGCACGGGGGGCAGGGGGGGCGAGCAGTACTTC. Its translation is CASSSTGGRGGEQYF.